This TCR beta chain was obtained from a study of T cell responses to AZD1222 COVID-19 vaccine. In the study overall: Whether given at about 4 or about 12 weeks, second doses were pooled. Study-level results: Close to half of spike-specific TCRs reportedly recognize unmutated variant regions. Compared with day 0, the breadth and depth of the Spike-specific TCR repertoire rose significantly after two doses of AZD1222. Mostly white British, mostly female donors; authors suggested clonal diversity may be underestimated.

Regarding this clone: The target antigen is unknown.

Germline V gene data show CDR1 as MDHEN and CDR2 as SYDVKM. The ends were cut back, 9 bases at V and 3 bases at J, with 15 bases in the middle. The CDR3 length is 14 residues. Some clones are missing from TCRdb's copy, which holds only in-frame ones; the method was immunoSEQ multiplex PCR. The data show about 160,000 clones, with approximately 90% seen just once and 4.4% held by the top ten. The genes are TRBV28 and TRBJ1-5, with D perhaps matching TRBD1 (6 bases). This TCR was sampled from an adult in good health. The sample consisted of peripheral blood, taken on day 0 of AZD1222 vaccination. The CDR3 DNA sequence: TGTGCCAGTTACCCGGGACAAGTCAATCAGCCCCAGCATTTT. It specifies CASYPGQVNQPQHF.